This T cell receptor beta chain was identified in a study of spatial heterogeneity in lung cancer. In the study overall: Where available, sequencing covered follow-up PBMC samples, taken at a median of approximately 2 years after resection. There were consistently more beta-chain sequences detected than alpha-chain sequences.

Specified time point: blood at routine non-recurrence follow-up after resection. No cell sorting; template was whole RNA from tumor, lung tissue or PBMC. This clonotype was observed a few times. TCRdb processed the 5' RACE reads anew with MiXCR; each CDR3 protein has one entry. Counted here are 95,000 to 130,000 distinct CDR3 sequences, 12% occurring once; the ten biggest clones make up around 17%. This CDR3 comprises 15 residues. Per germline, CDR1 SGDLS and CDR2 YYNGEE. V was trimmed by 3 bases and J by 5 bases, leaving 14 bases between them. Sequenced here: PBMCs, sampled at follow-up. This chain uses TRBV9 with TRBJ2-2; D is perhaps TRBD1 (6 bases). The receptor comes from a male donor with early-stage non-small cell lung cancer. The CDR3 bases are TGTGCCAGCAGCGCCGGGACACCGAGTACCGGGGAGCTGTTTTTT. It codes for CASSAGTPSTGELFF. Together with reference TRBV9 and TRBJ2-2, the CDR3 gives the full variable domain: DSGVTQTPKHLITATGQRVTLRCSPRSGDLSVYWYQQSLDQGLQFLIQYYNGEERAKGNILERFSAQQFPDLHSELNLSSLELGDSALYFCASSAGTPSTGELFFGEGSRLTVL.